This is a list of T cell receptor beta chains from one sample in a study of blood T cell repertoires in COVID-19. Profiled with immunoSEQ multiplex PCR; TCRdb holds only in-frame clones, not every one. Of roughly 250,000 clones listed, 80% to 85% were seen once; the top ten hold 15% to 18%. The sample was peripheral blood. These receptors were obtained from a person aged 70 to 80 with COVID-19, enrolled during active disease. CDR3s include the opening cysteine and the closing phenylalanine or tryptophan. D genes are given only for firm matches. Where a row states a size, it is once, few, many or the class of an expanded clone; other rows omit it.

clone size	J gene	V gene	D gene	CDR3 DNA	CDR3 protein
-	TRBJ2-3	TRBV7-8	TRBD2	TGTGCCAGCAGCTTAGTTAGCGGGGGCACAGATACGCAGTATTTT	CASSLVSGGTDTQYF
-	TRBJ1-5	TRBV2	-	TGTGCCAGCAGTGAGAGCAGGGGTAGCAATCAGCCCCAGCATTTT	CASSESRGSNQPQHF
once	TRBJ2-1	TRBV7-2	-	TGTGCCAGCAGTTCCCGCGCAGGACTAACCACGGAGCAGTTCTTC	CASSSRAGLTTEQFF
-	TRBJ1-1	TRBV28	-	TGTGCCAGCAGTTTACCCCAGGGTAGGCTGAATGTGAACACTGAAGCTTTCTTT	CASSLPQGRLNVNTEAFF
-	TRBJ2-7	TRBV18	-	TGTGCCAGCTCACCATGGAGAGCCTACGAGCAGTACTTC	CASSPWRAYEQYF
once	TRBJ2-5	TRBV4-1	TRBD1	TGCGCCAGCAGCCAACCGACCCTGGGACAGGGAAAAGAGACCCAGTACTTC	CASSQPTLGQGKETQYF
-	TRBJ1-1	TRBV15	TRBD1	TGTGCCACCAGCAGAGATGGTCACAGGGGATGGGACACTGAAGCTTTCTTT	CATSRDGHRGWDTEAFF
-	TRBJ2-3	TRBV5-1	-	TGCGCCAGCAGCTTGGGTGCTACTCCTAACACAGATACGCAGTATTTT	CASSLGATPNTDTQYF
once	TRBJ2-5	TRBV11-2	TRBD1	TGTGCCAGCAGCTTCGGGACAGGGAATCAAGAGACCCAGTACTTC	CASSFGTGNQETQYF
-	TRBJ1-2	TRBV6-5	-	TGTGCCAGCAGTTACTCGATGACGGGCTATGGCTACACCTTC	CASSYSMTGYGYTF
-	TRBJ1-3	TRBV9	-	TGTGCCAGCAGCGTAACTACAGGGCCATCCTTGGGAAACACCATATATTTT	CASSVTTGPSLGNTIYF
-	TRBJ1-2	TRBV5-1	-	TGCGCCAGCAGCCCAGGGCAGGGTATTTTCGTAATCGGGGGCTACACCTTC	CASSPGQGIFVIGGYTF
-	TRBJ2-2	TRBV2	-	TGTGCCAGCAGACAGGTGAACACCGGGGAGCTGTTTTTT	CASRQVNTGELFF
-	TRBJ1-4	TRBV28	-	TGTGCCAGCACGAGTGGAGGTTTTGAAAAACTGTTTTTT	CASTSGGFEKLFF
many	TRBJ2-2	TRBV5-1	-	TGCGCCAGCAGCTTGGCGGAGTTCGGCACCGGGGAGCTGTTTTTT	CASSLAEFGTGELFF
-	TRBJ2-1	TRBV11-2	-	TGTGCCAGCAGCTTAGCAGGACAGTCCCTATTATTCTTC	CASSLAGQSLLFF
many	TRBJ1-5	TRBV27	TRBD1	TGTGCCAGCAGTGTGGGACAGGGACCAAATCAGCCCCAGCATTTT	CASSVGQGPNQPQHF
-	TRBJ1-1	TRBV6-2/TRBV6-3	-	TGTGCCAGCAGTTACATCACGGGGAGGTCGGGCACTGAAGCTTTCTTT	CASSYITGRSGTEAFF
-	TRBJ2-1	TRBV5-5	-	TGTGCCAGCAGCTTTCCACGGACAGACAATGAGCAGTTCTTC	CASSFPRTDNEQFF
-	TRBJ1-5	TRBV15	-	TGTGCCACCAGCAGAGATTTTAACAGTAATCAGCCCCAGCATTTT	CATSRDFNSNQPQHF
-	TRBJ1-2	TRBV3-1/TRBV3-2	TRBD1	TGTGCCAGCAGCCTGTCTGGGGACAGGGGGCGCCTAGGTGGCTACACCTTC	CASSLSGDRGRLGGYTF
-	TRBJ2-5	TRBV30	-	TGTGCCTGGAGTACTAATCGACAGGAGGAGACCCAGTACTTC	CAWSTNRQEETQYF
-	TRBJ2-1	TRBV7-3	TRBD2	TGTGCCAGCAGCTTTCGAGCGGGAGGTAACAATGAGCAGTTCTTC	CASSFRAGGNNEQFF
few	TRBJ2-7	TRBV19	TRBD2	TGTGCCAGTAGTATAGGGACTAGCCCTACCTACGAGCAGTACTTC	CASSIGTSPTYEQYF
few	TRBJ1-2	TRBV6-5	-	TGTGCCAGCAGTTACGGTGCAGGGAGGGGCTATGGCTACACCTTC	CASSYGAGRGYGYTF
-	TRBJ2-2	TRBV9	-	TGTGCCAGCAGCCCCGCTGGAGTTTCCGGGGAGCTGTTTTTT	CASSPAGVSGELFF